This entry is about one TCR beta chain. What it recognizes is unknown. The source of the sample is a study of T cell responses to AZD1222 COVID-19 vaccine. Study information: Timing groups of about 4 and about 12 weeks for second doses were pooled.

J lost 5 bases, V lost 8 bases, and 2 bases had no gene match. Germline assignment: CDR1 SNHLY and CDR2 FYNNEI. This CDR3 has 12 residues. General study results and limits: The CD4 TCRs associated with vaccination extended across spike and predominated at 160-218 and 743-854. The donor cohort was predominantly white British with a female majority, and clonal diversity may have been underestimated. Vaccination with two AZD1222 doses was followed by a rise in Spike-specific TCR breadth and depth.

Sequencing was performed with immunoSEQ multiplex PCR; in TCRdb, only in-frame clones are kept and a portion is missing. The sample shows about 100,000 clones, nearly 95% of them seen only once. The material sequenced was peripheral blood, taken on day 0 of AZD1222 vaccination. The TCR comes from an adult in good health. The chain carries TRBV2 and TRBJ2-5, with 10 bases identical to TRBD1. The CDR3 region has the DNA TGTGCCAGCGACAGGGGGCCCGAGACCCAGTACTTC. This codes for CASDRGPETQYF.